These 7 T cell receptor beta chains were all obtained from the same sample, sequenced in a study of spatial heterogeneity in lung cancer. The sample's time point: sample taken at primary tumor resection. Unsorted whole RNA of tumor, nontumor lung or frozen PBMC was sequenced. MiXCR was run by TCRdb on the 5' RACE reads, yielding one entry per CDR3 protein. The sample has some 64,000 distinct CDR3 sequences, approximately 8.9% seen once. The sequences come from PBMCs, collected at surgery. The receptors originated from a female donor with early-stage non-small cell lung cancer.

The table lists this clonotype with many counts. The V gene is TRBV4-2, the J gene TRBJ2-5, with D perhaps TRBD2 (5 bases). Trimming stripped 0 bases from V and 7 bases from J, with 15 bases between. The germline CDR1 and CDR2 sequences are LGHNA and YNFKEQ. The CDR3 is 15 residues long. CDR3 residues: CASSQERGPIGTQYF. DNA for the CDR3: TGTGCCAGCAGCCAAGAACGGGGTCCGATTGGGACCCAGTACTTC.

This clonotype was recorded at least ten times. CDR3 coding DNA: TGTGCCAGCAGAACTTCGGGGGCAGGGGGGAATCAGCCCCAGCATTTT. The encoded protein is CASRTSGAGGNQPQHF. The chain carries TRBV6-1 and TRBJ1-5; 7 bases fit TRBD1. The CDR3 has 16 amino acids. The V gene's germline CDR1 is MNHNS and CDR2 SASEGT. J was trimmed by 4 bases and V by 6 bases; bases with no gene match: 12.

The chain combines TRBV2 with TRBJ2-5; weak D call: TRBD1 (6 bases). The V end lost 2 bases, the J end lost 3 bases, and 16 bases lay between the germline ends. Per the germline V gene, CDR1 is SNHLY and CDR2 is FYNNEI. CDR3 length: 16 amino acids. CDR3 sequence: CASSESGTTFEETQYF. The CDR3 nucleotides are TGTGCCAGCAGTGAATCGGGGACAACGTTCGAAGAGACCCAGTACTTC. The variable domain in full, with the rest retrieved from reference TRBV2 and TRBJ2-5, is EPEVTQTPSHQVTQMGQEVILRCVPISNHLYFYWYRQILGQKVEFLVSFYNNEISEKSEIFDDQFSVERPDGSNFTLKIRSTKLEDSAMYFCASSESGTTFEETQYFGPGTRLLVL.

With respect to this clonotype: A clone one base away is much larger, so this may be a read error. This rearrangement joins TRBV11-2 to TRBJ2-2; 7 positions agree with TRBD2. Germline V gene data show CDR1 as SGHAT and CDR2 as FQNNGV. CDR3 length equals 17 residues. The trim removed 11 bases at V and 1 base at J, leaving 16 bases unmatched. The CDR3 spells CAGPGGGLAVNTGELFF. The CDR3 region has the DNA TGTGCCGGCCCCGGGGGAGGGCTAGCGGTGAACACCGGGGAGCTGTTTTTT.

This clonotype has only a few counts. The J gene is TRBJ1-1, the V gene TRBV20-1; tentative D call: TRBD1 (5 bases). The CDR3 loop spans 14 amino acids. Germline V gives CDR1 DFQATT, CDR2 SNEGSKA (reference sequence). The V end was cut by 2 bases, the J end by 1 base, with 11 bases between. The CDR3 nucleotides read TGCAGTGCTAGAAGATCGGACACGAACACTGAAGCTTTCTTT. Translation gives CSARRSDTNTEAFF.

This clonotype has just a few counts. The J gene is TRBJ1-1, the V gene TRBV29-1, with TRBD1 matching 7 bases. After removal of 6 bases from V and 12 bases from J, the junction contained 10 bases not matched to a gene. CDR3 size: 11 residues. Germline V gene data show CDR1 as SQVTM and CDR2 as ANQGSEA. The CDR3 sequence: CSVETGSETFF. The CDR3 DNA sequence: TGCAGCGTCGAGACAGGGTCGGAAACTTTCTTT.

This clonotype ranks as large. The chain recombines TRBV7-3 with TRBJ2-3, with D perhaps TRBD2 (5 bases). The CDR3 has 15 amino acids. The V end lost 2 bases, the J end lost 1 base, and 10 bases lay between the germline ends. CDR1 SGHTA and CDR2 FQGTGA come from the germline V gene. DNA of the CDR3: TGTGCCAGCAGCTTACGGGGAAGGGGCACAGATACGCAGTATTTT. Protein product: CASSLRGRGTDTQYF.